The 8 T cell receptor beta chains listed next were all sequenced from one sample in a study of T cells in Graves' hyperthyroidism and ophthalmopathy. Amplification of TCR beta CDR3 regions used RNA as the template. With the HTBI primer set, the TCR CDR3 went through a first round of RT-PCR. MiXCR, applied by TCRdb to the multiplex PCR reads, yields one record per CDR3 protein. The sample gives about 560,000 distinct CDR3 sequences, 15% to 19% of which show up once; 7.3% is in the top ten. Material for sequencing was blood. The receptors shown here come from a woman aged 30 to 39 with Graves' hyperthyroidism.

This clonotype showed up many times. This rearrangement joins TRBV19 to TRBJ1-5; D is undetermined. The length of the CDR3 is 13 residues. Germline values: CDR1 LNHDA, CDR2 SQIVND (reference sequence). Trimming left V 3 bases short and J 3 bases short, with 6 bases between. CDR3 sequence: CASSIEVNQPQHF. The CDR3 DNA follows: TGTGCCAGTAGTATCGAGGTCAATCAGCCCCAGCATTTT.

The genes are TRBV15 and TRBJ1-5, with D possibly being TRBD1 (5 bases). This CDR3 region has 16 residues. V was clipped by 0 bases and J by 2 bases, with 11 bases between them. Germline V lookup: CDR1 LNHNV, CDR2 YYDKDF (reference sequence). CDR3 protein: CATSRESGGGNQPQHF. CDR3 DNA sequence: TGTGCCACCAGCAGAGAGAGCGGAGGGGGCAATCAGCCCCAGCATTTT.

Notes on this clonotype: One base away lies a much larger clone, so this may be a sequencing read error. The chain has TRBV12-3 or TRBV12-4 and TRBJ2-1; 10 bases line up with TRBD2. V shed 5 bases and J 14 bases; nucleotides not matched to a gene: 9. The CDR3 consists of 13 residues. The CDR3 bases are TGTGCCAGCAGTCTCGGGCTAGCGGGAGTTAAGTTCTTC. Translation gives CASSLGLAGVKFF.

The chain uses TRBV20-1 and TRBJ2-3; D remains ambiguous. V shed 3 bases and J shed 2 bases, with 9 bases lying between them. This CDR3 region has 13 residues. Germline assignment: CDR1 DFQATT and CDR2 SNEGSKA (reference sequence). The CDR3 bases are TGCAGTGCTAGTCGACCGAACACAGATACGCAGTATTTT. It codes for CSASRPNTDTQYF.

The chain has TRBV4-3 and TRBJ2-7, with D possibly TRBD1 on 6 matching bases. The CDR3 totals 14 residues. Looked up from germline, CDR1 is LGHNA and CDR2 is YSLEER. V shed 2 bases and J shed 3 bases, with 11 bases lying between them. The CDR3 nucleotides are TGCGCCAGCAGCCAAACCAGGGGCAACTACGAGCAGTACTTC. Protein sequence: CASSQTRGNYEQYF.

This clonotype was observed many times. The J gene is TRBJ1-1, the V gene TRBV11-2, with D maybe TRBD1 (5 bases). The germline CDR1 and CDR2 sequences are SGHAT and FQNNGV. This CDR3 has 17 residues. V lost 5 bases, J lost 2 bases, and 21 bases lay in between. CDR3 nucleotides: TGTGCCAGCAGCGAACCACAGGCCGCTACCCCTAACACTGAAGCTTTCTTT. Translated, it gives CASSEPQAATPNTEAFF.

This clonotype was seen repeatedly, ten times or more. This chain uses TRBV27 with TRBJ2-1, with D hard to call. Looked up from germline, CDR1 is MNHEY and CDR2 is SMNVEV (reference sequence). CDR3 size: 15 residues. V shed 1 base and J shed 5 bases, with 12 bases lying between them. The CDR3 reads CASSLFGPRNNEQFF. CDR3 in DNA: TGTGCCAGCAGTTTATTTGGGCCTCGTAACAATGAGCAGTTCTTC.

Of note for this clonotype: This sequence may be a read error, since a much larger clone differs from it by one base. The chain uses TRBV2 and TRBJ1-6; D uncertain. Germline V lookup: CDR1 SNHLY, CDR2 FYNNEI. Trimming stripped 6 bases from V and 10 bases from J, with 10 bases between. The CDR3 spans 12 residues. CDR3 in DNA: TGTGCCAGCAGGCAGGACCGATCACCCCTCCACTTT. It specifies CASRQDRSPLHF.